This T cell receptor (beta chain) was sequenced in a study of control samples from healthy donors and cancer patients. Per germline, CDR1 LGHNA and CDR2 YNFKEQ. Germline trimming cut 5 bases from V and 5 bases from J; bases unmatched to any gene: 15. The CDR3 is made up of 16 amino acids. Generated by immunoSEQ multiplex PCR, the TCRdb table keeps only in-frame clones and is missing some. This table holds around 41,000 clones, approximately 94% found once. The receptor's source is a man aged 55-75 years in good health. The sequencing input was blood. The chain uses TRBV4-2 and TRBJ2-7; 7 bases agree with TRBD1. The CDR3 DNA reads TGTGCCAGCAGCTACCCAACAGGGGCCAGAGACCACGAGCAGTACTTC. Its translation is CASSYPTGARDHEQYF.